Listed here are 18 T cell receptor beta chains from one sample, sequenced in a study of early T cells in non-severe SARS-CoV-2 infection. Via MiXCR, TCRdb re-called the 5' RACE reads, giving one row per CDR3 protein. Of 22,000 or so distinct CDR3 sequences listed, around 4.5% are singletons. The source material was whole blood. These receptors were collected from an adult who was a healthcare worker with PCR-confirmed SARS-CoV-2 infection or an uninfected control (not recorded which).

This clonotype was observed many times. The V gene is TRBV6-5, the J gene TRBJ2-1; a possible D gene is TRBD2 (6 bases). V was cut by 5 bases and J by 1 base, with 12 bases left in between. This CDR3 comprises 15 residues. The germline V gene has CDR1 MNHEY and CDR2 SVGAGI. The chain's CDR3 is CASSRGIDSYNEQFF. CDR3 nucleotide sequence: TGTGCCAGCAGTCGCGGGATTGATTCCTACAATGAGCAGTTCTTC.

The rearrangement uses TRBV11-2 and TRBJ2-7; the D gene could be TRBD1 or TRBD2 (5 bases each). Germline-derived CDR1 and CDR2 are SGHAT and FQNNGV. With 5 bases removed from V and 0 bases from J, the gap between germline ends came to 11 bases. This CDR3 region has 14 residues. The CDR3 sequence: CASSPRDHSYEQYF. DNA for the CDR3: TGTGCCAGCAGCCCCCGGGACCACTCCTACGAGCAGTACTTC. Full variable domain (missing parts from reference TRBV11-2 and TRBJ2-7): EAGVAQSPRYKIIEKRQSVAFWCNPISGHATLYWYQQILGQGPKLLIQFQNNGVVDDSQLPKDRFSAERLKGVDSTLKIQPAKLEDSAVYLCASSPRDHSYEQYFGPGTRLTVT.

This clonotype was picked up a small number of times. The V and J genes are TRBV20-1 and TRBJ2-1, with D uncertain. The CDR3 length is 12 residues. Germline CDR1 reads DFQATT; CDR2 reads SNEGSKA (reference sequence). V dropped 3 bases and J dropped 10 bases, with 13 bases sitting between them. The CDR3 sequence is CSASDQQIEQFF. The CDR3 nucleotides are TGCAGTGCTAGCGACCAGCAAATAGAGCAGTTCTTC.

The chain links TRBV28 to TRBJ2-1, with TRBD2 matching 8 bases. Germline V gene data show CDR1 as MDHEN and CDR2 as SYDVKM. This CDR3 is 17 amino acids long. J was trimmed by 3 bases and V by 3 bases; bases with no gene match: 10. The CDR3 DNA follows: TGTGCCAGCAGTTTCTCAGGACTAGCAGAACTCTACAATGAGCAGTTCTTC. This sequence encodes CASSFSGLAELYNEQFF.

A note on this clonotype: A junction boundary mismatches the germline segment, possibly from a read error. The chain is built from TRBV5-1 and TRBJ2-5; no clear D gene. This CDR3 spans 11 amino acids. Germline V gene lookup returns CDR1 SGHRS and CDR2 YFSETQ. The CDR3, as DNA: TGCGCCAGCTCGTCTTTTGAGAGCCAGTACTTC. It specifies CASSSFESQYF.

This clonotype is deemed medium-sized (0.01 to 0.1%). The rearrangement uses TRBV28 and TRBJ1-5; 8 bases agree with TRBD1. The germline CDR1 and CDR2 sequences are MDHEN and SYDVKM. The CDR3 spans 16 residues. The V and J ends lost 6 bases and 4 bases, in that order; junction bases with no gene match: 11. CDR3 DNA sequence: TGTGCCAGCAGCCCAGGGGGCGGGTATGGAAATCAGCCCCAGCATTTT. Encoded protein: CASSPGGGYGNQPQHF.

This clonotype occurred many times. The genes are TRBV7-9 and TRBJ2-7; a weak D match, TRBD2 (5 bases). The CDR3 covers 15 residues. Looked up from germline, CDR1 is SEHNR and CDR2 is FQNEAQ (reference sequence). Trimming removed 5 bases from V and 2 bases from J, with 16 bases in between. The CDR3 protein is CASSPSGGTTYEQYF. DNA for the CDR3: TGTGCCAGCAGCCCAAGCGGCGGTACGACCTACGAGCAGTACTTC. The entire variable domain, with the rest obtained from reference TRBV7-9 and TRBJ2-7, is as follows: DTGVSQNPRHKITKRGQNVTFRCDPISEHNRLYWYRQTLGQGPEFLTYFQNEAQLEKSRLLSDRFSAERPKGSFSTLEIQRTEQGDSAMYLCASSPSGGTTYEQYFGPGTRLTVT.

This clonotype occurred many times. The chain is built from TRBV20-1 and TRBJ2-2, with TRBD2 as a possible D gene (5 bases). The CDR3 is 11 amino acids. The ends were cut back, 4 bases at V and 7 bases at J, with 7 bases in the middle. CDR1 and CDR2 from the germline V gene are DFQATT and SNEGSKA (reference sequence). This CDR3 reads CSAIRGGELFF. DNA for the CDR3: TGCAGTGCTATCCGGGGCGGGGAGCTGTTTTTT.

This clonotype was observed many times. V is TRBV6-2 or TRBV6-3 and J is TRBJ2-1; 12 bases fit TRBD2. This CDR3 is 24 amino acids long. J gave up 2 bases and V 3 bases, and 26 bases lay outside the gene matches. Germline-derived CDR1 and CDR2 are MNHEY and SVGEGT. The DNA for the CDR3 is TGTGCCAGCAGTTATCCCACAGGGGGCACTCGGGTGGCTAGCGGGAGGGCAGCCTACAATGAGCAGTTCTTC. Its protein is CASSYPTGGTRVASGRAAYNEQFF.

The chain employs TRBV6-5 and TRBJ1-6; 8 nucleotides align to TRBD1. Trimming removed 5 bases from V and 10 bases from J; junction bases left unmatched: 4. CDR1 and CDR2 from the germline V gene are MNHEY and SVGAGI. The CDR3 runs to 13 residues. CDR3 nucleotide sequence: TGTGCCAGCAGTCGGGACAGGCTGTCACCCCTCCACTTT. Translation gives CASSRDRLSPLHF.

This clonotype was observed at least ten times. The chain recombines TRBV6-2 or TRBV6-3 with TRBJ2-7; 8 bases line up with TRBD1. The germline CDR1 and CDR2 sequences are MNHEY and SVGEGT. The CDR3 consists of 16 residues. With 0 bases clipped from V and 1 base from J, the junction kept 5 bases outside the gene matches. CDR3 amino acids: CASSYSGTGNSYEQYF. The CDR3 DNA reads as TGTGCCAGCAGTTACTCCGGGACAGGAAATTCCTACGAGCAGTACTTC.

A word on this clonotype: A much larger clone is a single base away; this may be a read error. V and J are TRBV7-2 and TRBJ1-1; a weak D match, TRBD1 (5 bases). Germline lookup yields CDR1 SGHTA and CDR2 FQGNSA. V shed 8 bases and J shed 4 bases, with 20 bases lying between them. This CDR3 is 15 amino acids long. CDR3 sequence: CASQPRASGRTEAFF. The CDR3 DNA reads TGTGCCAGCCAACCCAGGGCCTCAGGACGCACTGAAGCTTTCTTT.

In its sample, this clonotype was seen many times. The rearrangement joins TRBV5-6 to TRBJ2-7; D possibly corresponds to TRBD1 (6 bases). The germline gives CDR1 SGHDT, CDR2 YYEEEE. The V gene lost 4 bases and the J gene lost 3 bases, with 20 bases spanning the gap. The CDR3 is 16 amino acids. The CDR3 DNA sequence: TGTGCCAGCAGCCCCCACCCGACAGGTAGGAGCTACGAGCAGTACTTC. Protein sequence: CASSPHPTGRSYEQYF.

This clonotype was found a few times. The chain links TRBV6-1 to TRBJ1-6, with 8 nucleotides matching TRBD1. The CDR3 length is 15 residues. V lost 5 bases, J lost 5 bases, and 5 bases stayed unmatched. Germline V lookup: CDR1 MNHNS, CDR2 SASEGT. CDR3 DNA: TGTGCCAGCAGTTCTCGACAGGGGAATAATTCACCCCTCCACTTT. It translates to CASSSRQGNNSPLHF.

Sample share makes this clonotype medium-sized. The CDR3: CASSAHPGTGLEKLFF. CDR3 nucleotides: TGTGCCAGCAGCGCACACCCAGGGACAGGATTAGAAAAACTGTTTTTT. V gene TRBV7-2 combines with J gene TRBJ1-4; 8 bases align to TRBD1. Trimming at V came to 5 bases and at J to 8 bases, leaving 13 bases not matched to a gene. In germline, CDR1 is SGHTA, CDR2 FQGNSA. The CDR3 covers 16 residues.

This clonotype was detected only a few times. The J gene is TRBJ1-4, the V gene TRBV7-8; TRBD1 matches 11 bases. The CDR3 totals 17 residues. The junction had 13 bases not matched to a gene; V was cut back by 5 bases and J by 8 bases. CDR1 is SGHVS and CDR2 is FQNEAQ in the germline V gene. This CDR3 reads CASSPHQDRGLAEKLFF. CDR3 DNA: TGTGCCAGCAGCCCCCACCAGGACAGGGGGCTGGCGGAAAAACTGTTTTTT.

In the case of this clonotype: The junction departs from germline at one end; a sequencing error may be responsible. J is TRBJ2-1 and V is TRBV6-2 or TRBV6-3, with 7 bases identical to TRBD2. The CDR3 covers 16 residues. Germline CDR1 and CDR2: MNHEY and SVGEGT. The CDR3 region is CVSSEGGPGAYNEQFF. The CDR3 nucleotides read TGTGTCAGCAGTGAGGGAGGGCCTGGGGCCTACAATGAGCAGTTCTTC.

About this clonotype itself: A read error may produce the germline difference seen at one junction end. This rearrangement joins TRBV5-1 to TRBJ2-5; TRBD2 might be the D (6 bases). The germline gives CDR1 SGHRS, CDR2 YFSETQ. There are 15 residues in the CDR3. As DNA, the CDR3 is TGCGTCAGCAGCGGTAGCGGAGAGTACCAAGAGACCCAGTACTTC. Protein: CVSSGSGEYQETQYF. Looking up the rest from reference TRBV5-1 and TRBJ2-5 gives the full variable domain: KAGVTQTPRYLIKTRGQQVTLSCSPISGHRSVSWYQQTPGQGLQFLFEYFSETQRNKGNFPGRFSGRQFSNSRSEMNVSTLELGDSALYLCVSSGSGEYQETQYFGPGTRLLVL.